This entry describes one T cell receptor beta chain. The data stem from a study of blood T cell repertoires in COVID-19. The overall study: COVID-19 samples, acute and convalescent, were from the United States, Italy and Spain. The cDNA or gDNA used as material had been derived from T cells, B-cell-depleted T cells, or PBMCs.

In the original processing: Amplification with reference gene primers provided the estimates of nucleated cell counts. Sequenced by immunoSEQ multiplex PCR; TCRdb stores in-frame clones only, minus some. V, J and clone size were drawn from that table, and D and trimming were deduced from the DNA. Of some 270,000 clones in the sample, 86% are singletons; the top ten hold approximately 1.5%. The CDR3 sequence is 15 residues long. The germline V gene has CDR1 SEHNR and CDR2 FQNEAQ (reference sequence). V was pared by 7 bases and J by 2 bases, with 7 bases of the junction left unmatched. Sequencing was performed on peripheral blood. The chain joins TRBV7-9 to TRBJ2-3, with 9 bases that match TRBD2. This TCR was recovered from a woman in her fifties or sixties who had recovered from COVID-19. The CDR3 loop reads CASNRLADTTDTQYF. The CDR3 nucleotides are TGTGCCAGCAACCGACTAGCGGATACCACAGATACGCAGTATTTT.